This T cell receptor (beta chain) was captured in a study of control samples from healthy donors and cancer patients. Measured with immunoSEQ multiplex PCR; TCRdb has only the in-frame clones, and not every one. The repertoire holds approximately 150,000 clones, with 75% to 95% as singletons. This TCR was recovered from a woman aged 40 to 49 in good health. Sequenced: blood.

CDR3 protein: CASSPGLQGETQYF. CDR3 coding DNA: TGCGCCAGCAGCCCCGGACTGCAGGGAGAGACCCAGTACTTC. The chain has TRBV5-1 and TRBJ2-5; either TRBD1 or TRBD2 may supply D (5 bases each). The germline CDR1 and CDR2 sequences are SGHRS and YFSETQ. Trimming took off 4 bases at V and 4 bases at J, with 14 bases between the two ends. The CDR3 consists of 14 residues.